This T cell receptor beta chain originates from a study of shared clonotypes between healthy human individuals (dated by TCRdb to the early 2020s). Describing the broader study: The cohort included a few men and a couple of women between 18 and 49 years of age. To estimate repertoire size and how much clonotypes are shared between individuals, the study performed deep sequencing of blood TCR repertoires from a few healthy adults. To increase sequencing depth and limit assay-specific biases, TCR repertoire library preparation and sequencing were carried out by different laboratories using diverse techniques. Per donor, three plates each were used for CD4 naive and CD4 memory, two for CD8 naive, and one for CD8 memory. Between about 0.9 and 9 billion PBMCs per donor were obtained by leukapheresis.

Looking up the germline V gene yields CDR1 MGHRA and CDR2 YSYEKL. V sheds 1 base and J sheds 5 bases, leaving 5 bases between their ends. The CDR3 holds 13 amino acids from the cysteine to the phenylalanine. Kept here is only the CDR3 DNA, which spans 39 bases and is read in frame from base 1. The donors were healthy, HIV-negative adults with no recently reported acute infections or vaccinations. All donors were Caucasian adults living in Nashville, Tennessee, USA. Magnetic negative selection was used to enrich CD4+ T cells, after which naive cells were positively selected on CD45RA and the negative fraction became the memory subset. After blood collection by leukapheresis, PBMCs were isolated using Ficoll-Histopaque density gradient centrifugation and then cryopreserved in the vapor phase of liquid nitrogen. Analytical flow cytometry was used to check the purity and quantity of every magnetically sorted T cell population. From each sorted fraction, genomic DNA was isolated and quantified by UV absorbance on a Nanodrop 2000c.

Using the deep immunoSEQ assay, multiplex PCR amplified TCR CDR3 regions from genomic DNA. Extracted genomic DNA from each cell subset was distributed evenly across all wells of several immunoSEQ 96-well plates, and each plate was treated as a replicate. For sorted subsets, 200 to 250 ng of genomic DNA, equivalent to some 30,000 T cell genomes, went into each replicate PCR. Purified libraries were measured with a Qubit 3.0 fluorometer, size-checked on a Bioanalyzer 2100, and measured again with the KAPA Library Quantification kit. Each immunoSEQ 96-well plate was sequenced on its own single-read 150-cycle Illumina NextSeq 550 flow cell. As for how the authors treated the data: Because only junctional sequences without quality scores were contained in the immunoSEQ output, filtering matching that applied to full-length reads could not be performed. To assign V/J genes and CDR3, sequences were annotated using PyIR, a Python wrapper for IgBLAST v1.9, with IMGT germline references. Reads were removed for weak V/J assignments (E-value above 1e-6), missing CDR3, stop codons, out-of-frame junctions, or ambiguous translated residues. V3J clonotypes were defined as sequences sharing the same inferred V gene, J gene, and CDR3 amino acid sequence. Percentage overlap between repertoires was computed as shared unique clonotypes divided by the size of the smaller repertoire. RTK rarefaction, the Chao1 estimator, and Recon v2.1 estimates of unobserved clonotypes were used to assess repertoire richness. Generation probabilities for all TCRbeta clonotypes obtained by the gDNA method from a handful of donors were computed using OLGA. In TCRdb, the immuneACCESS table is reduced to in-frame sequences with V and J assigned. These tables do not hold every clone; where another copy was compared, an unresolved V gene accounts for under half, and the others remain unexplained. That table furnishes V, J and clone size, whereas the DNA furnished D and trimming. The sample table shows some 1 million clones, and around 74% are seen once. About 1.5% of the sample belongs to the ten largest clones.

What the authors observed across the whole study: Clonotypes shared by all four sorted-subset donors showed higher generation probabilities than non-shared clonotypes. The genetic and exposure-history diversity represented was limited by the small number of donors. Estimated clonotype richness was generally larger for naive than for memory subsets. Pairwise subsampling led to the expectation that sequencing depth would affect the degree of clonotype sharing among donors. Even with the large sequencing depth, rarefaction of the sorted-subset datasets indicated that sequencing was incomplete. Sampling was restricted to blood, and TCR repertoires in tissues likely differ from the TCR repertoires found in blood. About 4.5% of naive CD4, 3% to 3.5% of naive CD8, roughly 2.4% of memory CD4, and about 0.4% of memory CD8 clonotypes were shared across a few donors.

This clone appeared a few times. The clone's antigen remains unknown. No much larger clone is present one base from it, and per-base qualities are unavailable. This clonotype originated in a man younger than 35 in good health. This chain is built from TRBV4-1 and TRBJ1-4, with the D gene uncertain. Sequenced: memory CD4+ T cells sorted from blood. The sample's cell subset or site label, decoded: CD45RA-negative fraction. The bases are TGCGCCAGCAGCCAAGCCGGGAATGAAAAACTGTTTTTT. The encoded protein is CASSQAGNEKLFF.